What follows describes a single TCR beta chain. These data are taken from a study of blood T cells in healthy people across ages. Primers used in a second PCR of roughly 7 to 12 cycles were a sample-barcoded 5' primer and a J-beta primer mix. TCRdb passed the 5' RACE reads through MiXCR, listing each CDR3 protein once. The table lists about 1.6 million distinct CDR3 sequences, about 35% of them singletons. Sequencing was done on a sample of blood. This receptor was taken from a woman younger than 45 in good health.

CDR3 residues: CASSLSQEQYF. CDR3 bases: TGTGCCAGCAGCTTGTCCCAGGAGCAGTACTTC. The chain joins TRBV7-8 to TRBJ2-4; unclear D gene. CDR3 length: 11 residues. Trimming shortened V by 3 bases and J by 13 bases, and 10 bases separated the two germline ends. Germline V gives CDR1 SGHVS, CDR2 FQNEAQ. Full variable domain (missing parts from reference TRBV7-8 and TRBJ2-4): GAGVSQSPRYKVAKRGQDVALRCDPISGHVSLFWYQQALGQGPEFLTYFQNEAQLDKSGLPSDRFFAERPEGSVSTLKIQRTQQEDSAVYLCASSLSQEQYFGAGTRLSVL.